This TCR beta chain was identified during a study of shared clonotypes between healthy human individuals. In the study overall: Two female and a few male donors aged 18 to 49 were enrolled.

Evenly divided among several immunoSEQ plates was the genomic DNA of each subset. Measured with immunoSEQ multiplex PCR; TCRdb has only the in-frame clones, and not every one. In the table there are fewer than 600,000 clones, approximately 79% of which are singletons. V dropped 7 bases and J dropped 0 bases, with 11 bases sitting between them. The CDR3 is 14 amino acids. Germline loops: CDR1 MDHEN, CDR2 SYDVKM. The chain is built from TRBV28 and TRBJ2-3; D is unresolved. This TCR was sampled from a woman between 40 and 55 years old in good health. Some clones in this sample may be carry-over from other donors' samples. The sample comprised PBMCs. CDR3 in amino acids: CASTPGMSTDTQYF. DNA for the CDR3: TGTGCCAGCACGCCCGGAATGAGCACAGATACGCAGTATTTT. The variable domain in full, with the rest retrieved from reference TRBV28 and TRBJ2-3, is DVKVTQSSRYLVKRTGEKVFLECVQDMDHENMFWYRQDPGLGLRLIYFSYDVKMKEKGDIPEGYSVSREKKERFSLILESASTNQTSMYLCASTPGMSTDTQYFGPGTRLTVL.